This T cell receptor (beta chain) derives from a study of cytomegalovirus exposure and HLA in healthy donors. Whole-study findings and limits: In vitro assays verified that a few CMV-associated chains recognized CMV antigens specifically. Investigators reported around 150 TCR beta chains as tied to cytomegalovirus.

The CDR3 sequence is 16 residues long. The V gene end was trimmed by 7 bases and the J gene end by 9 bases; junction bases not matched to a gene: 13. Germline V gives CDR1 LNHDA, CDR2 SQIVND (reference sequence). Here immunoSEQ multiplex PCR was the method, and the copy in TCRdb shows in-frame clones only, minus some. The sample comprises approximately 150,000 clones, about 88% of which are singletons, and approximately 10% rests with the top ten. A remark on this clone: Its antigen is as yet unknown.

The sample comprised PBMCs. The chain recombines TRBV19 with TRBJ1-6, with 9 bases aligning to TRBD1. The receptor was derived from a man between 18 and 29 years old in good health and CMV-seropositive. The CDR3 reads CASNPSSGTGISPLHF. CDR3 DNA: TGTGCCAGTAACCCCAGTTCTGGGACAGGGATTTCACCCCTCCACTTT.